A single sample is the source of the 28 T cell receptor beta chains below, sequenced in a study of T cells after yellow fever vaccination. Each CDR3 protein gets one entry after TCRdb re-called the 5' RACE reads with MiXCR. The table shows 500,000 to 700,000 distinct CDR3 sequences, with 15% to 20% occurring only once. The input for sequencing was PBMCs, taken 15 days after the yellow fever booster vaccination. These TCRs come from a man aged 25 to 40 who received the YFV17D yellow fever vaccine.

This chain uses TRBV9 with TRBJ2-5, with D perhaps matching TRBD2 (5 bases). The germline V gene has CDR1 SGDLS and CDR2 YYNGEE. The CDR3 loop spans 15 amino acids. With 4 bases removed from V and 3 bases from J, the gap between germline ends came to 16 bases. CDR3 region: CASSPLTGMEETQYF. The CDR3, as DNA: TGTGCCAGCAGCCCTCTAACGGGGATGGAAGAGACCCAGTACTTC.

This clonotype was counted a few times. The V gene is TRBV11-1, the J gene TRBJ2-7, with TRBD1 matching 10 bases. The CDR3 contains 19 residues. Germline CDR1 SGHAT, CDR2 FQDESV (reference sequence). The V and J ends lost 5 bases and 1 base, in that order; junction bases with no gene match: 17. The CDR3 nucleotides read TGTGCCAGCAGCCCCGCCCTGGTGAGGACAGGGGGAGATTCCTACGAGCAGTACTTC. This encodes CASSPALVRTGGDSYEQYF.

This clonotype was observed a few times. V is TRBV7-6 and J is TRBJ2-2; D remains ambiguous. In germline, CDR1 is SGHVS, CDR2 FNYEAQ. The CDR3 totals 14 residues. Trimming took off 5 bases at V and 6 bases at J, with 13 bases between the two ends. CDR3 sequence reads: CASSPFVIAGELFF. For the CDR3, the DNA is TGTGCCAGCAGCCCATTTGTTATCGCCGGGGAGCTGTTTTTT.

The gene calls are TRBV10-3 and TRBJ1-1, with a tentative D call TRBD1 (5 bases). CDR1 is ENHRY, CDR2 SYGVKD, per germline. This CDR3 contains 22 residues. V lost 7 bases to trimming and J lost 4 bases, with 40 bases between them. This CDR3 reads CAIKGDAGDRPEPREGRTEAFF. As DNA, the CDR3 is TGTGCCATCAAAGGGGACGCAGGTGACCGGCCCGAACCCAGGGAGGGTCGCACTGAAGCTTTCTTT.

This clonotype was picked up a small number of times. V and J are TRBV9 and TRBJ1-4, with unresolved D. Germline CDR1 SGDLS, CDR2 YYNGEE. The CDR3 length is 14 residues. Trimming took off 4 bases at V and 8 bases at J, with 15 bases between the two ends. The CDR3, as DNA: TGTGCCAGCAGCCCATATCTATCAAGCGAAAAACTGTTTTTT. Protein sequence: CASSPYLSSEKLFF.

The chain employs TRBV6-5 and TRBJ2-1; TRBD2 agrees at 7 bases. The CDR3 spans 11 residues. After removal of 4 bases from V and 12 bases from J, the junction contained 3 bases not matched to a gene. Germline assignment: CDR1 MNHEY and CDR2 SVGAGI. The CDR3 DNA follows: TGTGCCAGCAGTTTTCCTAGCGGGCAGTTCTTC. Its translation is CASSFPSGQFF.

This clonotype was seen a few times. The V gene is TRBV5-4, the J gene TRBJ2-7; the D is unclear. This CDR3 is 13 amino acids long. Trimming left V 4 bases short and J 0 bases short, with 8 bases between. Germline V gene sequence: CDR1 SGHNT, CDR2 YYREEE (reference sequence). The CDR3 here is CASSEKSSYEQYF. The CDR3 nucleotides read TGTGCCAGCAGCGAGAAAAGCTCCTACGAGCAGTACTTC.

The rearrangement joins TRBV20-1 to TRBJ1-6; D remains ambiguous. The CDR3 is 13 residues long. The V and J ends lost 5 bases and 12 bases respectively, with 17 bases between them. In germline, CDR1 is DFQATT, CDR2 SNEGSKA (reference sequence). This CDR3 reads CSARTDPRGPLHF. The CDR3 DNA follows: TGCAGTGCTCGGACGGATCCCCGAGGACCCCTCCACTTT.

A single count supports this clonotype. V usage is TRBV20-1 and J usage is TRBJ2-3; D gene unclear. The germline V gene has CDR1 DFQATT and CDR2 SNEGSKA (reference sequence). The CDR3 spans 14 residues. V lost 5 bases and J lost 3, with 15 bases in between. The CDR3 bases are TGCAGTGCTCCCAGAGAACCTTGGACAGATACGCAGTATTTT. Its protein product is CSAPREPWTDTQYF.

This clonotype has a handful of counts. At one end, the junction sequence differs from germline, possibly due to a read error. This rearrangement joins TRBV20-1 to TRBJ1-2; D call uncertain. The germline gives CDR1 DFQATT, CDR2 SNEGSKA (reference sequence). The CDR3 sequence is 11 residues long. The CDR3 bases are TGCAGTGCTAGTCCCCCCATCAGCCGCTCCTTC. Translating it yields CSASPPISRSF.

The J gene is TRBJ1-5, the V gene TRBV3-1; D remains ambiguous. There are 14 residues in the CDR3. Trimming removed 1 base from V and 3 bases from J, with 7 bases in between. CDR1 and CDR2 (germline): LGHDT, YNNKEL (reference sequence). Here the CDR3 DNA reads TGTGCCAGCAGCCAAGTAGGATCCAATCAGCCCCAGCATTTT. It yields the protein CASSQVGSNQPQHF.

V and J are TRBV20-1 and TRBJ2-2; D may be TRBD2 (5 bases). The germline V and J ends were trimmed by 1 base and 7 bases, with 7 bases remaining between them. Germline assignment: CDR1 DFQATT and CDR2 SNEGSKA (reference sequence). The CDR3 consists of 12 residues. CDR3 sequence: CSARVGDGELFF. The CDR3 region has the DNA TGCAGTGCTAGAGTGGGAGACGGGGAGCTGTTTTTT.

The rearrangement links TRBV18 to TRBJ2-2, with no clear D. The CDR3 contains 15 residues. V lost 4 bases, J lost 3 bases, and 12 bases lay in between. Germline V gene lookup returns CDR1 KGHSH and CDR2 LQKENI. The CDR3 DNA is TGTGCCAGCTCACACAACCGACAAGACACCGGGGAGCTGTTTTTT. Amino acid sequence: CASSHNRQDTGELFF.

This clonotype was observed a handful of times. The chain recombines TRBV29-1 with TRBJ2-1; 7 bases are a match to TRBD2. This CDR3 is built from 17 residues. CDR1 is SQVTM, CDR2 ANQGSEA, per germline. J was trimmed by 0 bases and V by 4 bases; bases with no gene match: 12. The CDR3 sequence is CSVASLAATYSYNEQFF. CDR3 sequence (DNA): TGCAGCGTTGCTTCGCTAGCGGCAACCTACTCCTACAATGAGCAGTTCTTC.

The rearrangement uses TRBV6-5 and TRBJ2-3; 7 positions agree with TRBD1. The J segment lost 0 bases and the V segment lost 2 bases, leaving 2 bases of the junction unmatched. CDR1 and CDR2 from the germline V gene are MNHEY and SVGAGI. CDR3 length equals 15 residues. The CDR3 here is CASSYGTDSTDTQYF. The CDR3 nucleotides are TGTGCCAGCAGTTACGGGACAGATAGCACAGATACGCAGTATTTT.

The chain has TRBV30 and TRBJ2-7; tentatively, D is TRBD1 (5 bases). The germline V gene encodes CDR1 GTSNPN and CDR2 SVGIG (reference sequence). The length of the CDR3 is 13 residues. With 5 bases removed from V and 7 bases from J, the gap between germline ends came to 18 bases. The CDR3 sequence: CAWALTQSGEQYF. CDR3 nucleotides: TGTGCCTGGGCCTTAACCCAATCAGGGGAGCAGTACTTC.

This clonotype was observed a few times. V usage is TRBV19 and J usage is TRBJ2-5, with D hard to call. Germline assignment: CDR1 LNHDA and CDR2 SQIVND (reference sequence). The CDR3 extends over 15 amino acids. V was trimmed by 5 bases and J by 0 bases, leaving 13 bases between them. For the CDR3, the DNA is TGTGCCAGTAGTGTCGGCGACACGTACCAAGAGACCCAGTACTTC. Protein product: CASSVGDTYQETQYF.

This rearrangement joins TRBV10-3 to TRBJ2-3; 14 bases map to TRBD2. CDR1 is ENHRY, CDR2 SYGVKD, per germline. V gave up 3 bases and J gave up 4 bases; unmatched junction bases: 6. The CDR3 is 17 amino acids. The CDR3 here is CAISDGTSGSGADTQYF. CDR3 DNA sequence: TGTGCCATCAGTGATGGGACTAGCGGGAGTGGGGCAGATACGCAGTATTTT.

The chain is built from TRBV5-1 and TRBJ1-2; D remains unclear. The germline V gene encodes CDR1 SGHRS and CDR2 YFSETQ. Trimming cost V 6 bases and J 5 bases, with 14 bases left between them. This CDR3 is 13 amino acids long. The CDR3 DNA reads TGCGCCAGCAATAGCGGCCCGGGGTATGGCTACACCTTC. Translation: CASNSGPGYGYTF.

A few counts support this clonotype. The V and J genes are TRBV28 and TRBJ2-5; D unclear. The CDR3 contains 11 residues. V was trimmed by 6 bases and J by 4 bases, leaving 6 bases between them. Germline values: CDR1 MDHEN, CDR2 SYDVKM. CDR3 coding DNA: TGTGCCAGCAGGGATTTAGAGACCCAGTACTTC. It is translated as CASRDLETQYF. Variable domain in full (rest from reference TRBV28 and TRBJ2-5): DVKVTQSSRYLVKRTGEKVFLECVQDMDHENMFWYRQDPGLGLRLIYFSYDVKMKEKGDIPEGYSVSREKKERFSLILESASTNQTSMYLCASRDLETQYFGPGTRLLVL.

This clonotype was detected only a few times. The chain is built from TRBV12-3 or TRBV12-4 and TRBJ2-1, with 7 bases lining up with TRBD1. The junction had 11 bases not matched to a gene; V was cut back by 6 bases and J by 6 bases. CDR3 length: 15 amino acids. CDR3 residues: CASSSGGVPFNEQFF. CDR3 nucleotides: TGTGCCAGCAGCTCAGGGGGAGTCCCCTTCAATGAGCAGTTCTTC.

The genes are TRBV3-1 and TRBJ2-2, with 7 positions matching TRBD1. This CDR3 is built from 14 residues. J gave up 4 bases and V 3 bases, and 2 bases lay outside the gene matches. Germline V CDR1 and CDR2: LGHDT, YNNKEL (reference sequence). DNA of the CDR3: TGTGCCAGCAGCCAGACAGGGTCCACCGGGGAGCTGTTTTTT. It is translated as CASSQTGSTGELFF.

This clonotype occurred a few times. The chain's CDR3 is CASRTGTGNTYEQYF. As DNA, the CDR3 is TGTGCCAGCAGGACCGGGACAGGGAACACCTACGAGCAGTACTTC. V gene TRBV7-2 combines with J gene TRBJ2-7, with 9 positions matching TRBD1. Germline loops: CDR1 SGHTA, CDR2 FQGNSA. CDR3 length: 15 amino acids. The V and J ends lost 6 bases and 2 bases, in that order; junction bases with no gene match: 8.

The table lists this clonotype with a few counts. CDR3 amino acids: CASSSRGGDPGQYF. As DNA, the CDR3 is TGTGCCAGCTCGTCCAGGGGCGGGGATCCGGGGCAGTACTTC. V usage is TRBV18 and J usage is TRBJ2-7, with D tentatively TRBD1 or TRBD2 (6 bases each). CDR3 size: 14 residues. Deletions cut 6 bases from V and 9 bases from J, with 21 bases between. In germline, CDR1 is KGHSH, CDR2 LQKENI.

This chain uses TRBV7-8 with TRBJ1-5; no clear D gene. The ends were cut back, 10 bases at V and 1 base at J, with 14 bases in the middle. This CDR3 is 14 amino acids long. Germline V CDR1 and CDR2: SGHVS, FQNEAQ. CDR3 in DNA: TGTGCCATCGCGGGAGGGCCAAGCAATCAGCCCCAGCATTTT. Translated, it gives CAIAGGPSNQPQHF.

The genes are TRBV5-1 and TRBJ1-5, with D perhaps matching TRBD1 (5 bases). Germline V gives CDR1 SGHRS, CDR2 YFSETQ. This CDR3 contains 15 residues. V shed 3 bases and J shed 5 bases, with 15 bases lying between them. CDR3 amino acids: CASSSYGGSDQPQHF. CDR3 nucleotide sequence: TGCGCCAGCAGCTCCTACGGGGGTTCCGATCAGCCCCAGCATTTT.

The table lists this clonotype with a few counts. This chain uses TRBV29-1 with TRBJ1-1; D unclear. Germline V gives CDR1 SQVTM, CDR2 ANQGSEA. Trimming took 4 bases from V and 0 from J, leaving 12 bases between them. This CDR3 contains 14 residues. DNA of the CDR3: TGCAGCGTTGCCGCCCTGAGGCTGAACACTGAAGCTTTCTTT. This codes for CSVAALRLNTEAFF.

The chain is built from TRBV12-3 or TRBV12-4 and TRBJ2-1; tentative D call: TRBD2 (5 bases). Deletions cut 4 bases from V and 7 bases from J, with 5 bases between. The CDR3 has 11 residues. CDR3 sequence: CASSWENEQFF. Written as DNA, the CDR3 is TGTGCCAGCAGTTGGGAGAATGAGCAGTTCTTC.